This is a list of T cell receptor beta chains from one sample in a study of fetal regulatory T cell absence and autoimmunity. Generated by immunoSEQ multiplex PCR, the TCRdb table keeps only in-frame clones and is missing some. The sample lists around 100,000 clones; 55% to 75% were seen once. Sequences were obtained from pancreas tissue. These receptors were taken from a male donor with IPEX syndrome. Both conserved end residues are part of each CDR3. Each record gives: clone size, CDR3 length, J gene, D gene, V gene, CDR3 protein, CDR3 DNA. A D gene is named only where the DNA matches it firmly. Part of the rows lack a size; the others show once, few, many or a class for expanded clones.

>-|12|TRBJ2-7|TRBD2|TRBV10-3
CATESGRNEQYF
TGTGCCACCGAAAGCGGGAGGAACGAGCAGTACTTC
>-|13|TRBJ1-4|TRBD1|TRBV30
CAARQGAVGKLFF
TGTGCTGCAAGACAGGGGGCGGTCGGAAAACTGTTTTTT
>-|16|TRBJ2-3|-|TRBV7-2
CASSLGPGGPFDTQYF
TGTGCCAGCAGCTTAGGACCGGGGGGCCCCTTCGATACGCAGTATTTT
>-|13|TRBJ2-7|-|TRBV7-6
CASSLGVTYEQYF
TGTGCCAGCAGCTTGGGGGTAACCTACGAGCAGTACTTC
>-|12|TRBJ1-1|-|TRBV19
CASASGPLEAFF
TGTGCCAGTGCTTCAGGGCCCTTGGAGGCTTTCTTT
>-|15|TRBJ2-3|TRBD2|TRBV6-5
CASSLRLASTDTQYF
TGTGCCAGCAGCCTCCGACTAGCGAGCACAGATACGCAGTATTTT
>-|14|TRBJ2-3|-|TRBV13
CASSLGTSTDTQYF
TGTGCCAGCAGCTTAGGGACTAGCACAGATACGCAGTATTTT
>-|15|TRBJ1-2|-|TRBV7-9
CASSFLDLYSYGYTF
TGTGCCAGCAGCTTCTTGGACCTATATAGCTATGGCTACACCTTC
>few|15|TRBJ2-3|-|TRBV7-9
CASSTWTEFTDTQYF
TGTGCCAGCAGCACCTGGACGGAATTCACAGATACGCAGTATTTT
>few|17|TRBJ1-6|-|TRBV27
CASRKAPGPGRYSPLHF
TGTGCCAGCAGAAAAGCTCCGGGGCCGGGGAGGTACTCACCCCTCCACTTT
>-|17|TRBJ2-5|-|TRBV6-1
CASSEEVRGHYQETQYF
TGTGCCAGCAGTGAAGAAGTGAGGGGCCACTACCAAGAGACCCAGTACTTC
>-|12|TRBJ2-7|-|TRBV11-2
CASSLSTYEQYF
TGTGCCAGCAGCTTATCCACCTACGAGCAGTACTTC
>-|15|TRBJ2-7|-|TRBV5-5
CASSLARGFPYEQYF
TGTGCCAGCAGCTTGGCCCGGGGATTTCCCTACGAGCAGTACTTC
>many|15|TRBJ2-5|-|TRBV2
CASSDKAGPGETQYF
TGTGCCAGCAGTGATAAGGCAGGGCCCGGGGAGACCCAGTACTTC
>few|14|TRBJ1-6|TRBD1|TRBV11-2
CASSVGQGYSPLHF
TGTGCCAGCAGCGTGGGACAGGGCTATTCACCCCTCCACTTT
>-|17|TRBJ2-3|-|TRBV6-1
CASSEEGAWGSTDTQYF
TGTGCCAGCAGTGAAGAAGGCGCTTGGGGGAGCACAGATACGCAGTATTTT
>-|13|TRBJ1-2|TRBD1|TRBV6-5
CASSRRDSYGYTF
TGTGCCAGCAGTCGGCGGGACAGCTATGGCTACACCTTC
>few|14|TRBJ2-7|TRBD2|TRBV11-3
CASSFGSGGYEQYF
TGTGCCAGCAGCTTCGGTAGCGGGGGATACGAGCAGTACTTC
>few|13|TRBJ1-1|-|TRBV6-5
CASSPWFDTEAFF
TGTGCCAGCAGTCCCTGGTTCGACACTGAAGCTTTCTTT
>-|13|TRBJ2-2|-|TRBV5-4
CASSFRNTGELFF
TGTGCCAGCAGCTTCAGGAACACCGGGGAGCTGTTTTTT
>once|15|TRBJ2-7|TRBD1|TRBV5-8
CASSLGTGGPYEQYF
TGTGCCAGCAGCTTGGGGACAGGGGGCCCCTACGAGCAGTACTTC
>-|16|TRBJ1-2|-|TRBV7-8
CASSTSGADGNYGYTF
TGTGCCAGCAGCACAAGCGGGGCTGATGGGAACTATGGCTACACCTTC
>-|15|TRBJ2-1|-|TRBV5-4
CASSLIPHPYNEQFF
TGTGCCAGCAGCCTAATTCCCCATCCCTACAATGAGCAGTTCTTC
>-|19|TRBJ2-2|TRBD2|TRBV5-1
CASSLAGLAGGPITGELFF
TGCGCCAGCAGCTTGGCGGGACTAGCGGGAGGGCCGATCACCGGGGAGCTGTTTTTT
>-|14|TRBJ1-2|-|TRBV5-6
CASSLVAGYYGYTF
TGTGCCAGCAGCTTGGTTGCGGGGTACTATGGCTACACCTTC
>-|14|TRBJ2-6|-|TRBV6-6
CASSWQPHANVLTF
TGTGCCAGCAGTTGGCAGCCCCACGCCAACGTCCTGACTTTC
>few|15|TRBJ2-7|-|TRBV5-1
CASSLAWGIPYEQYF
TGCGCCAGCAGCTTGGCCTGGGGGATCCCCTACGAGCAGTACTTC
>-|14|TRBJ1-3|-|TRBV5-6
CASSLIGARGTIYF
TGTGCCAGCAGCTTGATTGGGGCGCGCGGCACCATATATTTT
>-|15|TRBJ1-4|TRBD1|TRBV7-2
CASSATGGANEKLFF
TGTGCCAGCAGCGCCACAGGGGGTGCTAATGAAAAACTGTTTTTT
>-|14|TRBJ2-7|-|TRBV6-1
CASSIQGMNYEQYF
TGTGCCAGCAGCATACAGGGAATGAACTACGAGCAGTACTTC
>-|14|TRBJ1-6|-|TRBV5-4
CASSLGRENSPLHF
TGTGCCAGCAGCTTGGGCAGGGAAAATTCACCCCTCCACTTT
>few|15|TRBJ1-2|-|TRBV5-6
CASSRRHWQNYGYTF
TGTGCCAGCAGCCGTAGACATTGGCAGAACTATGGCTACACCTTC
>-|18|TRBJ1-5|TRBD1|TRBV27
CASSWGTGEDDSNQPQHF
TGTGCCAGCAGTTGGGGGACAGGGGAGGACGATAGCAATCAGCCCCAGCATTTT
>few|14|TRBJ1-5|-|TRBV2
CASRERQGNQPQHF
TGTGCCAGCAGGGAAAGACAGGGCAATCAGCCCCAGCATTTT
>-|11|TRBJ2-7|-|TRBV4-1
CASSPGGEQYF
TGCGCCAGCAGCCCCGGGGGCGAGCAGTACTTC
>-|13|TRBJ1-1|-|TRBV29-1
CSVGPGGITEAFF
TGCAGCGTCGGCCCAGGAGGAATCACTGAAGCTTTCTTT
>-|14|TRBJ1-1|TRBD1|TRBV6-4
CASSADRGSTEAFF
TGTGCCAGCAGTGCTGACAGGGGGAGCACTGAAGCTTTCTTT
>few|14|TRBJ2-7|-|TRBV6-1
CASRGQLSSYEQYF
TGTGCCAGCCGCGGACAGCTGAGCTCCTACGAGCAGTACTTC
>-|14|TRBJ1-1|-|TRBV6-5
CASSPPGDYTEAFF
TGTGCCAGCAGTCCTCCGGGAGATTACACTGAAGCTTTCTTT
>-|14|TRBJ2-3|TRBD1|TRBV7-7
CASSQTGRTDTQYF
TGTGCCAGCAGCCAGACAGGGCGCACAGATACGCAGTATTTT
>few|15|TRBJ2-4|TRBD2|TRBV11-2
CASSPGTRIENIQYF
TGTGCCAGCAGCCCCGGGACTAGAATAGAGAACATTCAGTACTTC
>few|14|TRBJ1-5|-|TRBV7-2
CASSFTGSNQPQHF
TGTGCCAGCAGCTTTACAGGGAGCAATCAGCCCCAGCATTTT
>-|14|TRBJ2-1|-|TRBV7-8
CASSLDLWDNEQFF
TGTGCCAGCAGCTTAGACTTGTGGGATAATGAGCAGTTCTTC
>-|17|TRBJ1-3|-|TRBV5-4
CASSLNGVHHSGNTIYF
TGTGCCAGCAGCTTGAATGGGGTCCACCACTCTGGAAACACCATATATTTT
>-|13|TRBJ2-7|-|TRBV5-1
CASSLIDPYEQYF
TGCGCCAGCAGCTTGATAGACCCTTACGAGCAGTACTTC
>-|15|TRBJ2-7|-|TRBV19
CASSSEREGVYEQYF
TGTGCCAGTAGTTCAGAGCGCGAGGGGGTCTACGAGCAGTACTTC
>few|14|TRBJ2-7|TRBD2|TRBV2
CASRGLAGAYEQYF
TGTGCCAGCAGGGGACTAGCGGGAGCCTACGAGCAGTACTTC
>-|15|TRBJ1-2|TRBD1|TRBV6-1
CASSARQGNNYGYTF
TGTGCCAGCAGTGCCAGACAGGGTAATAACTATGGCTACACCTTC
>-|16|TRBJ2-3|TRBD2|TRBV18
CASSPPITSGTDTQYF
TGTGCCAGCTCACCACCGATAACTAGCGGCACAGATACGCAGTATTTT
>few|15|TRBJ1-6|TRBD1|TRBV30
CAWRVRDRDNSPLHF
TGTGCCTGGAGGGTCCGGGACAGGGATAATTCACCCCTCCACTTT
>-|14|TRBJ1-1|TRBD1|TRBV6-1
CASSEAGQGTEAFF
TGTGCCAGCAGTGAAGCGGGACAGGGCACTGAAGCTTTCTTT
>-|19|TRBJ2-1|TRBD1|TRBV4-1
CASSQDLASETGEHNEQFF
TGCGCCAGCAGCCAAGATTTAGCCTCCGAGACAGGGGAACACAATGAGCAGTTCTTC
>few|14|TRBJ2-7|-|TRBV11-3
CASSFSGMSYEQYF
TGTGCCAGCAGCTTTTCCGGGATGTCCTACGAGCAGTACTTC